The clone carrying this TCR beta chain was observed a few times. The CDR3 is 15 residues long. The V end was cut by 0 bases, the J end by 4 bases, with 13 bases between. Germline V CDR1 and CDR2: LGHNA, YSLEER. The sample comes from a study of T cell repertoires in cytomegalovirus infection. TCRdb fed the reads into MiXCR, producing one record per CDR3 protein. The repertoire holds around 250,000 distinct CDR3 sequences, with over 15% as singletons. This sequence was found in a human donor in good health (CMV status not recorded). Some clones in this sample may be carry-over from other donors' samples. The V call is TRBV4-3, the J call TRBJ2-7, with D uncertain. The sequenced sample was CD8+ T cells from PBMCs. CDR3 residues: CASSQEFDTYYEQYF. The CDR3 nucleotides are TGCGCCAGCAGCCAAGAATTTGACACGTATTACGAGCAGTACTTC.